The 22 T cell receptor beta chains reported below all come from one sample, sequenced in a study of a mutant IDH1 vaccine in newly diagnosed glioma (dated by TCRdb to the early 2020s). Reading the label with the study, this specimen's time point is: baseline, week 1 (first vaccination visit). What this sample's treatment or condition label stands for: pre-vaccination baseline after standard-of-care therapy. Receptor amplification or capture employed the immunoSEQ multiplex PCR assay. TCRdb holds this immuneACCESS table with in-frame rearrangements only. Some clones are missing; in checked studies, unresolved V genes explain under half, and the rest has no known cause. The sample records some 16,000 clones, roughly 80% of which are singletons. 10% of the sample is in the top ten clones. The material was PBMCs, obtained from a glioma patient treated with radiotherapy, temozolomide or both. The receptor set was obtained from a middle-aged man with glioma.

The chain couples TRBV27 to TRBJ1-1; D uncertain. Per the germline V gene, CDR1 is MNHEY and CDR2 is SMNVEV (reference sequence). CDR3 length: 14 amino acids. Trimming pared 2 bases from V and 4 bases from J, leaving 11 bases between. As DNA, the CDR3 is TGTGCCAGCAGTTTAAATCGCCGGAGCACTGAAGCTTTCTTT. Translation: CASSLNRRSTEAFF.

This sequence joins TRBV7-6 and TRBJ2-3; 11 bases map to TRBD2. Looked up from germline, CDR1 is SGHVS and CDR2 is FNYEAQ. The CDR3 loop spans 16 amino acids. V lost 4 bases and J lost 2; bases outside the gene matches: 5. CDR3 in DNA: TGTGCCAGCAGCTCTCTAGCGGGAGGACCCACAGATACGCAGTATTTT. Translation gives CASSSLAGGPTDTQYF.

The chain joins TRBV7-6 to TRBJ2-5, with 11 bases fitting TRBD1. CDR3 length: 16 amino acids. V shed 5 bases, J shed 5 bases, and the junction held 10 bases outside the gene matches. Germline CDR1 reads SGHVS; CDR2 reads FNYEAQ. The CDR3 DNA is TGTGCCAGCAGCCCGAGGACAGGGGGCGCGGAGGAGACCCAGTACTTC. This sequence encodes CASSPRTGGAEETQYF.

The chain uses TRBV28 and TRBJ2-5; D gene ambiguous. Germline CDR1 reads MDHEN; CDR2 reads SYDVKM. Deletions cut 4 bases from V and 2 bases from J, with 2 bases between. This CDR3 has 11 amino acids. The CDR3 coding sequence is TGTGCCAGCAGTTCACAAGAGACCCAGTACTTC. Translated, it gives CASSSQETQYF.

CDR3 nucleotides: TGTGCCAGCAGCCCAGACAGAAGGTACGAGCAGTACTTC. This codes for CASSPDRRYEQYF. The chain has TRBV11-2 and TRBJ2-7; a possible D gene is TRBD1 (5 bases). The CDR3 has 13 residues. V was shortened by 5 bases and J by 4 bases, with 12 bases between the two germline ends. The germline gives CDR1 SGHAT, CDR2 FQNNGV. Variable domain in full (rest from reference TRBV11-2 and TRBJ2-7): EAGVAQSPRYKIIEKRQSVAFWCNPISGHATLYWYQQILGQGPKLLIQFQNNGVVDDSQLPKDRFSAERLKGVDSTLKIQPAKLEDSAVYLCASSPDRRYEQYFGPGTRLTVT.

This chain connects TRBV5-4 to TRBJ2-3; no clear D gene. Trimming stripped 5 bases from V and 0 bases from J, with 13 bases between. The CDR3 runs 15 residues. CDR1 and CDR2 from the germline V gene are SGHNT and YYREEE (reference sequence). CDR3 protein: CASSPPGPSTDTQYF. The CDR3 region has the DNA TGTGCCAGCAGTCCTCCGGGCCCTAGCACAGATACGCAGTATTTT.

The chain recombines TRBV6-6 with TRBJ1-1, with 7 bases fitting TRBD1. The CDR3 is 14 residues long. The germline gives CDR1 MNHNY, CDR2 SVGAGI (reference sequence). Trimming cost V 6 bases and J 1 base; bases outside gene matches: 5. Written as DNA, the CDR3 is TGTGCCAGCAGACCCGGACAGGCGAACACTGAAGCTTTCTTT. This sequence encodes CASRPGQANTEAFF.

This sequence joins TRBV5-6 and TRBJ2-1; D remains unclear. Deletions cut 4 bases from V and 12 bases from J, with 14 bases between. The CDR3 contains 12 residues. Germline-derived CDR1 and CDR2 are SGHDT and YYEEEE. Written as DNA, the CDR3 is TGTGCCAGCAGCGTCCTGGGTTCCGGGCAGTTCTTC. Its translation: CASSVLGSGQFF.

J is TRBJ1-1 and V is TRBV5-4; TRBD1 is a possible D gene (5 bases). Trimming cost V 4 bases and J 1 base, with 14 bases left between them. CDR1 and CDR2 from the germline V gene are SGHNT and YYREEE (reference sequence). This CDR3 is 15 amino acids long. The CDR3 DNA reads TGTGCCAGCAGCACCCGGACACCATCGAACACTGAAGCTTTCTTT. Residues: CASSTRTPSNTEAFF. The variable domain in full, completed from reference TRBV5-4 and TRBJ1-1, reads ETGVTQSPTHLIKTRGQQVTLRCSSQSGHNTVSWYQQALGQGPQFIFQYYREEENGRGNFPPRFSGLQFPNYSSELNVNALELDDSALYLCASSTRTPSNTEAFFGQGTRLTVV.

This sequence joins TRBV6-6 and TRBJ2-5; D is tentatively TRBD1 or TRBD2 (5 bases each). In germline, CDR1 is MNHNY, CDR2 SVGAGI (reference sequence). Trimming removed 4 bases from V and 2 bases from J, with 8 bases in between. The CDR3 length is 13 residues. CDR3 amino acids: CASSWGSQETQYF. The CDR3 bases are TGTGCCAGCAGTTGGGGGTCTCAAGAGACCCAGTACTTC.

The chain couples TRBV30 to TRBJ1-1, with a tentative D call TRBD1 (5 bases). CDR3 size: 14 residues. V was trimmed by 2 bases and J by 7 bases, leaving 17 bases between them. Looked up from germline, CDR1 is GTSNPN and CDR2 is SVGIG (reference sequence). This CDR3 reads CAWSTDTSGGEAFF. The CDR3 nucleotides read TGTGCCTGGAGTACGGACACTAGTGGGGGTGAAGCTTTCTTT.

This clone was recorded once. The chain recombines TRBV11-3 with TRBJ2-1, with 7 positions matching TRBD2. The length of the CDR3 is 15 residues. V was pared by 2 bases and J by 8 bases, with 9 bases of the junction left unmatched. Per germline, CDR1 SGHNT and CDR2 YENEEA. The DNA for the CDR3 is TGTGCCAGCAGCTTAACGCTAGCGGCGTATGATGAGCAGTTCTTC. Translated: CASSLTLAAYDEQFF.

CDR3 residues: CASSPEATYNEQFF. CDR3 in DNA: TGTGCCAGCAGTCCCGAGGCCACCTACAATGAGCAGTTCTTC. This chain connects TRBV6-6 to TRBJ2-1; no clear D gene. The CDR3 totals 14 residues. The germline gives CDR1 MNHNY, CDR2 SVGAGI (reference sequence). Trimming shortened V by 5 bases and J by 2 bases, and 10 bases separated the two germline ends.

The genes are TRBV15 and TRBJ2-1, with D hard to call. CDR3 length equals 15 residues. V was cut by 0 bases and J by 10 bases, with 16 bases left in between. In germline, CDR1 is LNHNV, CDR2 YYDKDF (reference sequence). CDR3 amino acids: CATSRDRRLTGEQFF. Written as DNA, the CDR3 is TGTGCCACCAGCAGAGACCGCCGACTGACCGGCGAGCAGTTCTTC.

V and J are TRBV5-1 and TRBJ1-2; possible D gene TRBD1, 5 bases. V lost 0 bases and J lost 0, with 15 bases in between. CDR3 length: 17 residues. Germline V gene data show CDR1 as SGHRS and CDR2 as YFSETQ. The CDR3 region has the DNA TGCGCCAGCAGCTTGGGTTCCTGGGACGGAACTAACTATGGCTACACCTTC. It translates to CASSLGSWDGTNYGYTF. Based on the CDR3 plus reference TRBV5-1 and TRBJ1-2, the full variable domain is KAGVTQTPRYLIKTRGQQVTLSCSPISGHRSVSWYQQTPGQGLQFLFEYFSETQRNKGNFPGRFSGRQFSNSRSEMNVSTLELGDSALYLCASSLGSWDGTNYGYTFGSGTRLTVV.

The CDR3 DNA reads as TGTGCCTGGAAACGTCTGGCCCACTCTGGAAACACCATATATTTT. Its protein is CAWKRLAHSGNTIYF. The V call is TRBV30, the J call TRBJ1-3; D gene unclear. The CDR3 spans 15 residues. V gave up 4 bases and J gave up 0 bases, with 13 bases separating them. Germline CDR1 GTSNPN, CDR2 SVGIG (reference sequence).

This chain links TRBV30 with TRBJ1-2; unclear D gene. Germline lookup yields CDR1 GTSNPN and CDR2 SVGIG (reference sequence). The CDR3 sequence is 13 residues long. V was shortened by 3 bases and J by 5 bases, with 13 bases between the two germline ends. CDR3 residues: CAWSRDRPYGYTF. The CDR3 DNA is TGTGCCTGGAGCCGGGATAGACCTTATGGCTACACCTTC.

The CDR3 loop reads CASDPRLTATMNTEAFF. CDR3 sequence (DNA): TGTGCCAGCGACCCCCGTCTGACGGCTACAATGAACACTGAAGCTTTCTTT. The V gene is TRBV7-9, the J gene TRBJ1-1, with D unclear. Germline V gives CDR1 SEHNR, CDR2 FQNEAQ (reference sequence). The CDR3 length is 17 residues. Deletions cut 8 bases from V and 0 bases from J, with 22 bases between.

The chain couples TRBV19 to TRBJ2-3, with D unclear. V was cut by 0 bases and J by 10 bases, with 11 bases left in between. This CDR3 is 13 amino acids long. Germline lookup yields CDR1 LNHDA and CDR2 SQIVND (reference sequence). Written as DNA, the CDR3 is TGTGCCAGTAGTATAGATCAGACGGCGCCGCAGTATTTT. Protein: CASSIDQTAPQYF. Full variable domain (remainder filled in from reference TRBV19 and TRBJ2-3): DGGITQSPKYLFRKEGQNVTLSCEQNLNHDAMYWYRQDPGQGLRLIYYSQIVNDFQKGDIAEGYSVSREKKESFPLTVTSAQKNPTAFYLCASSIDQTAPQYFGPGTRLTVL.

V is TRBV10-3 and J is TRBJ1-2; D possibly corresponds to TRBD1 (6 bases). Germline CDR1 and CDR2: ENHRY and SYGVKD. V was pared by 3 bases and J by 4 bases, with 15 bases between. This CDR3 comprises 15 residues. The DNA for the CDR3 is TGTGCCATCAGTGACCCGACAGGAGGGGGCTATGGCTACACCTTC. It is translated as CAISDPTGGGYGYTF.

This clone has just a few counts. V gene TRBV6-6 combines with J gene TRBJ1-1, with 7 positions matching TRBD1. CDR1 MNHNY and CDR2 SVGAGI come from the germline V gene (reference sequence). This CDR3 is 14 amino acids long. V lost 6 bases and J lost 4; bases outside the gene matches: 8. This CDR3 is CASSPAQGTTEAFF. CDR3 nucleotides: TGTGCCAGCAGCCCTGCACAGGGGACCACTGAAGCTTTCTTT.

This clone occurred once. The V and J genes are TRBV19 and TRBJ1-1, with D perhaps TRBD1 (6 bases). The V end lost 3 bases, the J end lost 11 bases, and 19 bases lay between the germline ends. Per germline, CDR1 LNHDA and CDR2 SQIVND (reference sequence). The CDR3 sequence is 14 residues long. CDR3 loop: CASSISRGHGMAFF. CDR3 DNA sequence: TGTGCCAGTAGTATCAGCAGGGGCCACGGTATGGCTTTCTTT.